One and the same sample provided the 23 T cell receptor beta chains below, sequenced in a study of post-analysis software for immune sequencing data. Study results and caveats: Controls had lower frequencies than patients of about five TRBV segments, which included TRBV5-6, TRBV5-1 and TRBV20-1.

TCR beta libraries were prepared from cDNA with unique molecular identifiers. TCRdb processed the PCR reads anew with MiXCR; each CDR3 protein has one entry. This sample has some 800,000 distinct CDR3 sequences; around 46% occur once, and the top ten carry approximately 5%. For these receptors, no antigen is known. Sequenced input: blood. All receptors derive from a girl aged 5-17 years with multiple sclerosis.

The chain joins TRBV24-1 to TRBJ2-5; a possible D gene is TRBD2 (6 bases). The DNA end favors TRBJ2-7, so the J call may be wrong. Germline values: CDR1 KGHDR, CDR2 SFDVKD. The CDR3 extends over 15 amino acids. This CDR3 is CATSDPTGTGYEQYF. The DNA for the CDR3 is TGTGCCACCAGTGACCCAACCGGGACTGGCTACGAGCAGTACTTC.

The chain recombines TRBV4-1 with TRBJ2-5, with 11 nucleotides matching TRBD2. Trimming at V came to 3 bases and at J to 4 bases, leaving 4 bases not matched to a gene. CDR1 is MGHRA, CDR2 YSYEKL, per germline. This CDR3 has 15 amino acids. CDR3 protein: CASSHPGLAGETQYF. CDR3 nucleotides: TGCGCCAGCAGCCATCCTGGACTAGCGGGAGAGACCCAGTACTTC.

The J gene is TRBJ1-1, the V gene TRBV7-8; 11 nucleotides match TRBD1. CDR3 length: 14 amino acids. Trimming cost V 5 bases and J 4 bases; bases outside gene matches: 3. The germline CDR1 and CDR2 sequences are SGHVS and FQNEAQ. CDR3 sequence: CASSGTGGGTEAFF. CDR3 bases: TGTGCCAGCAGCGGGACAGGGGGGGGCACTGAAGCTTTCTTT.

The chain links TRBV10-3 to TRBJ2-5, with 7 nucleotides matching TRBD2. After removal of 2 bases from V and 2 bases from J, the junction contained 2 bases not matched to a gene. Germline CDR1 and CDR2: ENHRY and SYGVKD. The CDR3 consists of 14 residues. CDR3 in DNA: TGTGCCATCAGTGAGAAGGGACTACAAGAGACCCAGTACTTC. It is translated as CAISEKGLQETQYF.

The J gene is TRBJ2-7, the V gene TRBV27; 10 bases align to TRBD2. This CDR3 region has 17 residues. J was trimmed by 0 bases and V by 6 bases; bases with no gene match: 11. In germline, CDR1 is MNHEY, CDR2 SMNVEV (reference sequence). The CDR3 here is CASRRRWLAGVSYEQYF. The CDR3 DNA follows: TGTGCCAGCAGGCGAAGGTGGCTAGCGGGAGTCTCCTACGAGCAGTACTTC.

V is TRBV27 and J is TRBJ1-1; D is possibly TRBD1 (6 bases). The germline V gene has CDR1 MNHEY and CDR2 SMNVEV (reference sequence). This CDR3 is built from 17 residues. V lost 6 bases, J lost 0 bases, and 20 bases lay in between. The CDR3 nucleotides are TGTGCCAGCAGAGCCATTTGGGCAGGGGTAATGAACACTGAAGCTTTCTTT. Protein sequence: CASRAIWAGVMNTEAFF.

The chain links TRBV24-1 to TRBJ2-7; D gene unclear. The tail of the sequence fits TRBJ2-5 better, so the J call may be wrong. Germline CDR1 reads KGHDR; CDR2 reads SFDVKD. The CDR3 consists of 15 residues. The CDR3 DNA is TGTGCCACCAGTGATTCCTGGGCTTCCCGAGAGACCCAGTACTTC. Translated: CATSDSWASRETQYF.

This clonotype is labeled medium-sized (0.01 to 0.1%). This chain joins TRBV12-3 or TRBV12-4 and TRBJ1-2; the D is unclear. Trimming cost V 2 bases and J 7 bases, with 8 bases left between them. The CDR3 consists of 12 residues. As DNA, the CDR3 is TGTGCCAGCAGTTTAATGGGAGGTGGCTACACCTTC. Residues: CASSLMGGGYTF.

Only a few counts were recorded for this clonotype. The rearrangement joins TRBV4-3 to TRBJ2-1, with D maybe TRBD1 (6 bases). This CDR3 comprises 13 residues. V was clipped by 5 bases and J by 8 bases, with 13 bases between them. The germline V gene encodes CDR1 LGHNA and CDR2 YSLEER. CDR3 residues: CASSARGVDEQFF. As DNA, the CDR3 is TGCGCCAGCAGCGCCAGGGGAGTCGATGAGCAGTTCTTC.

The chain uses TRBV4-1 and TRBJ2-4, with 9 bases matching TRBD1. The J call is in doubt because the DNA end fits TRBJ2-7 better. The CDR3 covers 16 residues. Germline CDR1 is MGHRA and CDR2 is YSYEKL. The chain's CDR3 is CASSQEFAGQGHEQYF. CDR3 nucleotides: TGCGCCAGCAGCCAAGAATTCGCGGGACAGGGCCACGAGCAGTACTTC.

This chain joins TRBV5-1 and TRBJ2-7; 9 positions match TRBD1. CDR1 SGHRS and CDR2 YFSETQ come from the germline V gene. The CDR3 totals 16 residues. J was trimmed by 4 bases and V by 3 bases; bases with no gene match: 11. CDR3: CASSSPGQGSEYEQYF. The CDR3 DNA reads TGCGCCAGCAGCTCTCCGGGACAGGGATCTGAATACGAGCAGTACTTC.

The chain recombines TRBV20-1 with TRBJ2-3; TRBD2 agrees at 10 bases. The CDR3 consists of 14 residues. V shed 6 bases and J 5 bases; nucleotides not matched to a gene: 8. Per germline, CDR1 DFQATT and CDR2 SNEGSKA (reference sequence). The DNA for the CDR3 is TGCAGTGCGACCCTAGCGGGAGTCCAAGATACGCAGTATTTT. Translation gives CSATLAGVQDTQYF.

The chain employs TRBV10-3 and TRBJ1-4, with TRBD1 matching 10 bases. The CDR3 loop spans 14 amino acids. The V segment lost 5 bases and the J segment 6 bases; nucleotides outside the gene matches: 3. Germline assignment: CDR1 ENHRY and CDR2 SYGVKD. The CDR3 bases are TGTGCCATCAGTCCCGGGACAGGGGATGAAAAACTGTTTTTT. Residues: CAISPGTGDEKLFF.

This clonotype was counted between two and nine times. The chain couples TRBV12-3 or TRBV12-4 to TRBJ1-4, with no clear D. The CDR3 sequence is 14 residues long. The V end was cut by 6 bases, the J end by 8 bases, with 16 bases between. The CDR3 DNA is TGTGCCAGCAGCTCAGGTCTCGGGAGGGAAAAACTGTTTTTT. Residues: CASSSGLGREKLFF.

V is TRBV20-1 and J is TRBJ2-7; 7 bases are shared with TRBD2. Unmatched junction bases numbered 8, after V lost 6 bases and J lost 3 bases. This CDR3 comprises 13 residues. Germline assignment: CDR1 DFQATT and CDR2 SNEGSKA (reference sequence). The chain's CDR3 is CSATGTTHYEQYF. The CDR3 nucleotides are TGCAGTGCAACCGGGACTACCCACTACGAGCAGTACTTC.

The table lists this clonotype with a few counts. The CDR3 here is CASSLWGSGSVNEQFF. The CDR3 DNA follows: TGTGCCAGCAGCTTATGGGGCTCCGGGAGTGTGAATGAGCAGTTCTTC. The rearrangement joins TRBV11-2 to TRBJ2-1, with a possible D match to TRBD2 (6 bases). The CDR3 extends over 16 amino acids. Trimming removed 2 bases at V and 7 bases at J, with 18 bases between. In germline, CDR1 is SGHAT, CDR2 FQNNGV.

The gene calls are TRBV7-3 and TRBJ2-1; 9 bases map to TRBD2. The CDR3 extends over 15 amino acids. V shed 5 bases and J 4 bases; nucleotides not matched to a gene: 6. Germline V gene data show CDR1 as SGHTA and CDR2 as FQGTGA. CDR3 sequence (DNA): TGTGCCAGCAGCCCACAGCGGGGGGATTACAATGAGCAGTTCTTC. This translates into CASSPQRGDYNEQFF.

The chain is built from TRBV12-5 and TRBJ1-1; no reliable D call. The CDR3 has 13 amino acids. The germline V and J ends were trimmed by 3 bases and 4 bases, with 9 bases remaining between them. Germline-derived CDR1 and CDR2 are LGHNT and FRNRAP. CDR3 in amino acids: CASGFMGSTEAFF. DNA for the CDR3: TGTGCTAGTGGTTTCATGGGTTCCACTGAAGCTTTCTTT.

This clonotype was picked up a small number of times. CDR3: CASSQVTSGRGEQFF. In DNA, the CDR3 is TGTGCCAGCAGCCAAGTAACTAGCGGGAGGGGTGAGCAGTTCTTC. The chain links TRBV3-1 to TRBJ2-1; 13 bases fit TRBD2. V lost 1 base to trimming and J lost 9 bases; unmatched junction nucleotides: 3. Per the germline V gene, CDR1 is LGHDT and CDR2 is YNNKEL (reference sequence). This CDR3 spans 15 amino acids.

The gene calls are TRBV20-1 and TRBJ2-7, with a tentative D call TRBD2 (5 bases). Germline CDR1 and CDR2: DFQATT and SNEGSKA (reference sequence). The CDR3 contains 14 residues. Trimming removed 6 bases at V and 8 bases at J, with 23 bases between. The CDR3 bases are TGCAGTGCAGATCTCCCGGGGATTCAACGGAAGCAGTACTTC. Its translation: CSADLPGIQRKQYF.

The chain couples TRBV5-1 to TRBJ2-3, with D possibly called TRBD1 or TRBD2 (6 bases each). The V end lost 4 bases, the J end lost 8 bases, and 20 bases lay between the germline ends. The germline V gene has CDR1 SGHRS and CDR2 YFSETQ. The CDR3 consists of 15 residues. This CDR3 is CASSASLGRGGTQYF. CDR3 nucleotide sequence: TGCGCCAGCAGCGCAAGTCTAGGCAGGGGAGGTACGCAGTATTTT.

This clonotype was seen a handful of times. This chain links TRBV9 with TRBJ1-6; tentatively, D is TRBD1 (6 bases). V was pared by 4 bases and J by 10 bases, with 12 bases between. Germline CDR1 SGDLS, CDR2 YYNGEE. The length of the CDR3 is 13 residues. The chain's CDR3 is CASSRGGVSPLHF. In DNA form, the CDR3 reads TGTGCCAGCAGCAGGGGGGGAGTGTCACCCCTCCACTTT.

V gene TRBV29-1 combines with J gene TRBJ2-1, with D tentatively TRBD2 (5 bases). Between the trimmed V and J ends, which lost 6 bases and 0 bases, there was a span of 18 bases. Per the germline V gene, CDR1 is SQVTM and CDR2 is ANQGSEA. The CDR3 is 16 residues long. CDR3 sequence: CSVTPGSGSSYNEQFF. CDR3 in DNA: TGCAGCGTGACCCCGGGGAGCGGCAGCTCCTACAATGAGCAGTTCTTC.